These T cell receptor beta chains were read from a single sample in a study of T cells in Graves' hyperthyroidism and ophthalmopathy. TCRdb re-analysed the multiplex PCR reads in MiXCR, keeping a single row per CDR3 protein. The sample contains roughly 350,000 distinct CDR3 sequences, 11% to 15% of which appear only once. The sequenced sample consisted of blood. Every receptor here comes from a woman aged 25 to 39 with Graves' hyperthyroidism. Each CDR3 is given with its conserved first and last residue. The order of the fields is J gene, clone size, V gene, D gene, CDR3 DNA, CDR3 protein. A D gene is named only where the DNA matches it firmly. Clone sizes are given selectively: once, few, many, or a class where the clone is expanded.

TRBJ1-1 | once | TRBV15 | TRBD1 | TGTGCCACCAGCAGAGATCAGGGGGGGAGCACTGAAGCTTTCTTT | CATSRDQGGSTEAFF
TRBJ2-2 | few | TRBV3-1 | . | TGTGCCAGCAGCCAAGTCAGGGGCACCGGGGAGCTGTTTTTT | CASSQVRGTGELFF
TRBJ1-2 | few | TRBV5-8 | . | TGTGCCAGCAGGAGACAGGAGGGTGTGGGTAACTATGGCTACACCTTC | CASRRQEGVGNYGYTF
TRBJ2-3 | . | TRBV28 | . | TGTGCCAGCAGCAGCGCCACAGATACGCAGTATTTT | CASSSATDTQYF
TRBJ2-3 | many | TRBV7-2 | TRBD2 | TGTGCCAGCAGCTTAGGAGGGAGGGCCGCGACAGATACGCAGTATTTT | CASSLGGRAATDTQYF
TRBJ2-3 | many | TRBV2 | TRBD2 | TGTGCCAGCAGTGGGGGACTAGCGGGAGTAACAGATACGCAGTATTTT | CASSGGLAGVTDTQYF
TRBJ2-3 | few | TRBV19 | . | TGTGCCAGTAGTCCGTCCAGAACTGGCGCAGATACGCAGTATTTT | CASSPSRTGADTQYF
TRBJ1-6 | few | TRBV25-1 | . | TGTGCCAGCAGTGACATTCAGGATAATTCACCCCTCCACTTT | CASSDIQDNSPLHF
TRBJ1-6 | many | TRBV6-1 | . | TGTGCCAGCAGCGACTCCTCCGATAATTCACCCCTCCACTTT | CASSDSSDNSPLHF
TRBJ2-2 | . | TRBV28 | . | TGTGCCAGCAGGGGCCGCCACGCCGGGGAGCTGTTTTTT | CASRGRHAGELFF
TRBJ2-5 | . | TRBV5-1 | . | TGCGCCAGCAGCTTGGCTCCGGGGTCAGAGGGCGAGACCCAGTACTTC | CASSLAPGSEGETQYF
TRBJ2-7 | . | TRBV13 | TRBD1 | TGTGCCAGCAGCTACGGACAGGGATTCTCCTACGAGCAGTACTTC | CASSYGQGFSYEQYF
TRBJ2-1 | many | TRBV5-1 | . | TGCGCCAGCAGCTTGGATGGCTACAATGAGCAGTTCTTC | CASSLDGYNEQFF
TRBJ1-1 | many | TRBV7-8 | . | TGTGCCAGCAGCCTAGACGCGGGGCTGAACACTGAAGCTTTCTTT | CASSLDAGLNTEAFF
TRBJ2-6 | few | TRBV19 | . | TGTGCCAGTAGTATAGACCTGGGGGCGGAGGGGGCCAACGTCCTGACTTTC | CASSIDLGAEGANVLTF
TRBJ1-5 | few | TRBV27 | . | TGTGCCAGCAACAAATCGGGGGGTGGCAATCAGCCCCAGCATTTT | CASNKSGGGNQPQHF
TRBJ2-4 | few | TRBV9 | . | TGTGCCAGCAGCGAGGGACTCGGAAACATTCAGTACTTC | CASSEGLGNIQYF
TRBJ2-3 | many | TRBV12-3/TRBV12-4 | TRBD2 | TGTGCCAGCAGTCCCGGGAGGGCGGGGGCAGATACGCAGTATTTT | CASSPGRAGADTQYF
TRBJ1-4 | . | TRBV28 | TRBD1 | TGTGCCAGCAGTCCGGGGACAGGGAAAGTGACTAATGAAAAACTGTTTTTT | CASSPGTGKVTNEKLFF
TRBJ2-2 | many | TRBV20-1 | TRBD1 | TGCAGTGCTAGGCCGACAGGGGCCCCCGGGGAGCTGTTTTTT | CSARPTGAPGELFF
TRBJ2-7 | . | TRBV3-1 | . | TGTGCCAGCAGCCAAAATGGCGGAGAGTACGAGCAGTACTTC | CASSQNGGEYEQYF
TRBJ2-5 | . | TRBV7-9 | . | TGTGCCAGTCGTCAAGGGCGGGAGACCCAGTACTTC | CASRQGRETQYF
TRBJ2-1 | many | TRBV27 | TRBD1 | TGTGCCAGCAGCCTCGGGACAGGGTTTCGGGAGCAGTTCTTC | CASSLGTGFREQFF
TRBJ2-7 | few | TRBV4-1 | . | TGCGCCAGCAGCCAAGAAGGGACATTATATCGTTCCTACGAGCAGTACTTC | CASSQEGTLYRSYEQYF